The clone carrying this T cell receptor beta chain was recorded only once. Its specificity is not known. The PCR was carried out with 60 Vbeta primers and 13 Jbeta primers. TCRdb's table, derived via immunoSEQ multiplex PCR, lists solely in-frame clones and lacks some. The repertoire includes more than 95,000 clones, around 75% of them detected once, and about 1.6% sits in the top ten. CDR1 MNHNS and CDR2 SASEGT come from the germline V gene. The CDR3 extends over 15 amino acids. With V trimmed by 4 bases and J by 7 bases, 8 bases remained unmatched. This entry comes from a study of cytomegalovirus exposure and HLA in healthy donors. Overall study results and limits: Reportedly, fewer N-insertions than the roughly 690-donor mean appeared in an Asian-associated ancestry cluster in a later analysis.

Sequencing was done on a sample of PBMCs. This chain joins TRBV6-1 and TRBJ1-5; 9 bases are a match to TRBD1. This receptor was identified in a woman between 18 and 30 years old in good health and CMV-seronegative. The DNA for the CDR3 is TGTGCCAGCAGTGTCTTACAGGGGGCAGACCAGCCCCAGCATTTT. This translates into CASSVLQGADQPQHF.